This T cell receptor (beta chain) was sequenced during a study of T cell responses to AZD1222 COVID-19 vaccine. Points from the study as a whole: Spike regions recognized by vaccine-associated CD4 TCRs spanned the protein, led by 160-218 and 743-854. At baseline, just five to seven AZD1222 recipients tested seropositive. Unmutated variant regions are reportedly the target of nearly half of TCRs that are spike-specific. Spike-specific TCR breadth and depth were elevated following two AZD1222 doses.

Here immunoSEQ multiplex PCR was the method, and the copy in TCRdb shows in-frame clones only, minus some. In the table there are some 36,000 clones, 70% to 90% of which are singletons. A note on this clone: Antigen unknown.

The CDR3 has 16 residues. Trimming removed 3 bases from V and 5 bases from J, with 17 bases in between. From germline, CDR1 is SGHTA and CDR2 FQGTGA. Sample: peripheral blood, taken on day 0 of AZD1222 vaccination. The genes are TRBV7-3 and TRBJ2-1; TRBD2 might be the D (7 bases). The clonotype originates from an adult in good health. Here the CDR3 DNA reads TGTGCCAGCAGCTTTCAATCGGGGGGCGCCCACAATGAGCAGTTCTTC. Protein product: CASSFQSGGAHNEQFF.